This entry concerns a single T cell receptor (beta chain). The target antigen is unknown. This specimen comes from a study of cytomegalovirus exposure and HLA in healthy donors. Study-level results: The classifier, whose performance was assessed in both the original and validation cohorts, reportedly diagnosed cytomegalovirus status with high specificity and sensitivity.

Germline V gene data show CDR1 as GTSNPN and CDR2 as SVGIG (reference sequence). CDR3 length: 14 residues. Trimming cost V 6 bases and J 2 bases, with 15 bases left between them. A multiplex PCR was run with 60 Vbeta primers and 13 Jbeta primers. Data came from immunoSEQ multiplex PCR; TCRdb stores just in-frame clones and leaves some out. The sample contains about 160,000 clones, about 75% of which appear only once. This receptor was identified in a female donor in good health and CMV-seronegative. The chain has TRBV30 and TRBJ2-3, with D unclear. Sequencing was performed on PBMCs. The DNA for the CDR3 is TGTGCCTGTGAACCTCCCAGACTCACAGATACGCAGTATTTT. It yields the protein CACEPPRLTDTQYF.